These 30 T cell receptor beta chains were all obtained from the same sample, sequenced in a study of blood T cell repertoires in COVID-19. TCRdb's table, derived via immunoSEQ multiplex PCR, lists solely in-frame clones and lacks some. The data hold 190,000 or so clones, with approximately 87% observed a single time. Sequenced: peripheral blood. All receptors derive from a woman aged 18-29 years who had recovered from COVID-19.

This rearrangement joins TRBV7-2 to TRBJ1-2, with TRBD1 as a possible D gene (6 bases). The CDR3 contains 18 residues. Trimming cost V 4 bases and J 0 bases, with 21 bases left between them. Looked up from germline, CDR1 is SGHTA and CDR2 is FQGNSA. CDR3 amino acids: CASSSVSSLSGANYGYTF. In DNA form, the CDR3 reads TGTGCCAGCAGCTCCGTCTCATCTTTGTCAGGGGCTAACTATGGCTACACCTTC.

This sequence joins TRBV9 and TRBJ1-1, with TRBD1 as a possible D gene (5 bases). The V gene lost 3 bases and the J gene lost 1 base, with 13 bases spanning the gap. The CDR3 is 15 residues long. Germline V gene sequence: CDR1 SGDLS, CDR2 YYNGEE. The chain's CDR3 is CASSGSSGSNTEAFF. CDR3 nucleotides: TGTGCCAGCAGCGGATCCTCAGGGTCGAACACTGAAGCTTTCTTT.

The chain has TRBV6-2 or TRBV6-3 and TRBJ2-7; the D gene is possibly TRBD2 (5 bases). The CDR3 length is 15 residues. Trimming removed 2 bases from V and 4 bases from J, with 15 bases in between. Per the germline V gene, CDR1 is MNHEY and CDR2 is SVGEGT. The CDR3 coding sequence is TGTGCCAGCAGTTACGACGGGGAATCGACTTACGAGCAGTACTTC. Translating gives CASSYDGESTYEQYF.

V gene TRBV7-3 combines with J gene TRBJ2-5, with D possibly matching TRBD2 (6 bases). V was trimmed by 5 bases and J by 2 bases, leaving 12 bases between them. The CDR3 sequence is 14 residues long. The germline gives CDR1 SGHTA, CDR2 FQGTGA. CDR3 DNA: TGTGCCAGCAGCATCTCGGGACTGCAAGAGACCCAGTACTTC. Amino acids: CASSISGLQETQYF.

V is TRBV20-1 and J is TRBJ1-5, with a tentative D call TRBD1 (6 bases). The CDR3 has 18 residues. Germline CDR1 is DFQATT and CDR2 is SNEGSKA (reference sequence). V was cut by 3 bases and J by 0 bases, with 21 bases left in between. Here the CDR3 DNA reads TGCAGTGCTAGTGTTGGCACCCCGAGGGGGTATAGCAATCAGCCCCAGCATTTT. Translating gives CSASVGTPRGYSNQPQHF.

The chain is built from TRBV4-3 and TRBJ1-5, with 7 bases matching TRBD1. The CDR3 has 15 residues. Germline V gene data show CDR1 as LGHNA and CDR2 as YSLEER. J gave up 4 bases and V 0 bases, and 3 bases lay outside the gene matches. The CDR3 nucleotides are TGCGCCAGCAGCCAAGACGACAGGGCGAATCAGCCCCAGCATTTT. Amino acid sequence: CASSQDDRANQPQHF.

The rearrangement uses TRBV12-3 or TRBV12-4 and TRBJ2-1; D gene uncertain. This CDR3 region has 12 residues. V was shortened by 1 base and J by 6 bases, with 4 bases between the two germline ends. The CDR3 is CASSLDSNEQFF. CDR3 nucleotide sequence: TGTGCCAGCAGTTTAGACAGCAATGAGCAGTTCTTC.

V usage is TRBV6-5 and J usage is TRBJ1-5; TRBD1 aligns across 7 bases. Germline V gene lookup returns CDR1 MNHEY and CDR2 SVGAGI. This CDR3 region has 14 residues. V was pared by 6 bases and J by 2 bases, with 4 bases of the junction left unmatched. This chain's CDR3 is CASRDDRGNQPQHF. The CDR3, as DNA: TGTGCCAGCAGAGACGACAGGGGCAATCAGCCCCAGCATTTT.

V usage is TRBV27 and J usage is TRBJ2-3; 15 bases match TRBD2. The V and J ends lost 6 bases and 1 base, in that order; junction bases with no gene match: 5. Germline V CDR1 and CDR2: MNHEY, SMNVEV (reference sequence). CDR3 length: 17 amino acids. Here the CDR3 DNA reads TGTGCCAGCAGAGGACTAGCGGGAGGGCAGGGCACAGATACGCAGTATTTT. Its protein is CASRGLAGGQGTDTQYF.

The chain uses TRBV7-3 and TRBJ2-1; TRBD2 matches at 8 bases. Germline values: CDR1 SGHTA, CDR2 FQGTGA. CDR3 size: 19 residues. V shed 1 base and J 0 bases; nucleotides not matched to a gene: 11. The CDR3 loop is CASSLNRVSGTYSYNEQFF. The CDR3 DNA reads TGTGCCAGCAGCTTAAATCGAGTTAGCGGGACATACTCCTACAATGAGCAGTTCTTC.

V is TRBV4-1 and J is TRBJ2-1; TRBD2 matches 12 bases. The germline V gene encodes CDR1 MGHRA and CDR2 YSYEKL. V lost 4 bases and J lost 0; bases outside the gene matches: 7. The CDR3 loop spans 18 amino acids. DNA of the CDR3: TGCGCCAGCAGCCTTAGGACTAGCGGGATGAGCTCCTACAATGAGCAGTTCTTC. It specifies CASSLRTSGMSSYNEQFF.

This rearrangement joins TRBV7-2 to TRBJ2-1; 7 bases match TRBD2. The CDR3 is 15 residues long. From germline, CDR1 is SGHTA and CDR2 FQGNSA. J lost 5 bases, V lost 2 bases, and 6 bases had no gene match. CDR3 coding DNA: TGTGCCAGCAGCTTATGGGAGGGCCCCCACAATGAGCAGTTCTTC. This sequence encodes CASSLWEGPHNEQFF.

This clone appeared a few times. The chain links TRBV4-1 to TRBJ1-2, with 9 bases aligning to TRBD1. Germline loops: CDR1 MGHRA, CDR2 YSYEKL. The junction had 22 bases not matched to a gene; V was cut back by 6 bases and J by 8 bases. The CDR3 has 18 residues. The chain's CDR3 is CASRRGRQGGPQSRGYTF. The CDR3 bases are TGCGCCAGCAGGAGGGGGAGACAGGGGGGACCCCAAAGTAGAGGCTACACCTTC.

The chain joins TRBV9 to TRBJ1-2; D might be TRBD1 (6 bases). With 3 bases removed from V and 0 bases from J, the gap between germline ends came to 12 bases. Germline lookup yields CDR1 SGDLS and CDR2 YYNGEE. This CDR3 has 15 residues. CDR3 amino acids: CASSETGNPNYGYTF. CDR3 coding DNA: TGTGCCAGCAGCGAGACAGGCAATCCTAACTATGGCTACACCTTC.

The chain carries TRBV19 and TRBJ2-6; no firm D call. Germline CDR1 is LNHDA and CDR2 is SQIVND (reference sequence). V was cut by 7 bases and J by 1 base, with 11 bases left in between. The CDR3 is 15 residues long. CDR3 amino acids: CASTPYSSGANVLTF. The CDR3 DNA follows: TGTGCCAGTACCCCCTATAGTTCTGGGGCCAACGTCCTGACTTTC.

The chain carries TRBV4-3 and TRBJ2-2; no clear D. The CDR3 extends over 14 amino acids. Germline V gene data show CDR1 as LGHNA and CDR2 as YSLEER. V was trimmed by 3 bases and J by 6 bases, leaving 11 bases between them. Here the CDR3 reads CASSHISNSGELFF. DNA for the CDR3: TGCGCCAGCAGCCACATATCTAACTCCGGGGAGCTGTTTTTT.

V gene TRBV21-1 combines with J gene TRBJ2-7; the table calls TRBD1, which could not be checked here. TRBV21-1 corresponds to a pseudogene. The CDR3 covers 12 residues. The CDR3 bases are TGTGCCAGCAGCAAAGCCACGGGACACCAGTACTTC. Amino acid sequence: CASSKATGHQYF.

The CDR3 here is CASSYPGTLSYEQYV. CDR3 DNA sequence: TGTGCCAGCAGTTATCCCGGGACTCTTTCCTACGAGCAGTACGTC. The rearrangement uses TRBV6-2 or TRBV6-3 and TRBJ2-7, with a tentative D call TRBD2 (6 bases). The CDR3 contains 15 residues. The germline CDR1 and CDR2 sequences are MNHEY and SVGEGT. V lost 3 bases and J 1 base, leaving 13 bases between the germline ends.

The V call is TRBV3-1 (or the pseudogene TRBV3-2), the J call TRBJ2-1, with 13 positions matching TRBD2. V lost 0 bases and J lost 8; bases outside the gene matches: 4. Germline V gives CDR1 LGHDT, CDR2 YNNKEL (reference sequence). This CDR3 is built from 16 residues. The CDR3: CASSQDRTSGSDEQFF. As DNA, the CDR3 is TGTGCCAGCAGCCAAGATAGGACTAGCGGGAGTGATGAGCAGTTCTTC.

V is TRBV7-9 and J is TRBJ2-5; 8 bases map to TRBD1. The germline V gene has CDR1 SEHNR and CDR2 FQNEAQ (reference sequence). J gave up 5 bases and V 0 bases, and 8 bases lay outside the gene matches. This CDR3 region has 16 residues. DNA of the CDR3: TGTGCCAGCAGCTTAGCACCGACAGGGGTGAGGGAGACCCAGTACTTC. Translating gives CASSLAPTGVRETQYF. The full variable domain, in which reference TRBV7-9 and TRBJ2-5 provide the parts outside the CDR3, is DTGVSQNPRHKITKRGQNVTFRCDPISEHNRLYWYRQTLGQGPEFLTYFQNEAQLEKSRLLSDRFSAERPKGSFSTLEIQRTEQGDSAMYLCASSLAPTGVRETQYFGPGTRLLVL.

DNA for the CDR3: TGTGCCAGCAGCAAATGGGGGACTTCCACCGGGGAGCTGTTTTTT. This encodes CASSKWGTSTGELFF. The chain recombines TRBV21-1 with TRBJ2-2; the table's D gene call, TRBD2, was not cross checked with the DNA. TRBV21-1 is a pseudogene. The CDR3 spans 15 residues.

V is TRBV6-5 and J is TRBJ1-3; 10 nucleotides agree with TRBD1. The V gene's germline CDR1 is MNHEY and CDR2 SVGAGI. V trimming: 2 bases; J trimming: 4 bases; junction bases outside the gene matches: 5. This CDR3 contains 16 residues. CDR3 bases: TGTGCCAGCAGTTACGCCGGGACAGGGGCCGGAAACACCATATATTTT. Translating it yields CASSYAGTGAGNTIYF.

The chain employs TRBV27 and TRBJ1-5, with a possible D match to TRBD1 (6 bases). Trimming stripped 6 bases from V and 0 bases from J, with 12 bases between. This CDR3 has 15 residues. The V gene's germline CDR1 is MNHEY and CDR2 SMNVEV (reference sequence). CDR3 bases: TGTGCCAGCAGAACTGGACAGTATAGCAATCAGCCCCAGCATTTT. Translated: CASRTGQYSNQPQHF.

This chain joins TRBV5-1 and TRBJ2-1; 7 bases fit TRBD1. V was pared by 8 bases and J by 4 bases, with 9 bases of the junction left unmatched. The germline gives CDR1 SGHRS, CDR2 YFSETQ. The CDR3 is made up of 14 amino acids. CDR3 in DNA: TGCGCCAGTAATCCCGGGACAGCGTACAATGAGCAGTTCTTC. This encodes CASNPGTAYNEQFF. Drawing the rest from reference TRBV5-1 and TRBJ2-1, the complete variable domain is KAGVTQTPRYLIKTRGQQVTLSCSPISGHRSVSWYQQTPGQGLQFLFEYFSETQRNKGNFPGRFSGRQFSNSRSEMNVSTLELGDSALYLCASNPGTAYNEQFFGPGTRLTVL.

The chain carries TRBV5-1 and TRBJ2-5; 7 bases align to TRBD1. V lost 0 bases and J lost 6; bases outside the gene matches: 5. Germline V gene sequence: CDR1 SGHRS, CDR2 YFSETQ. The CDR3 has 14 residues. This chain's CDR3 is CASSLGQGRKTQYF. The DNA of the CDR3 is TGCGCCAGCAGCTTGGGACAGGGAAGAAAGACCCAGTACTTC. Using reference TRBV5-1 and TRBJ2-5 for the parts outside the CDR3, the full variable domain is KAGVTQTPRYLIKTRGQQVTLSCSPISGHRSVSWYQQTPGQGLQFLFEYFSETQRNKGNFPGRFSGRQFSNSRSEMNVSTLELGDSALYLCASSLGQGRKTQYFGPGTRLLVL.

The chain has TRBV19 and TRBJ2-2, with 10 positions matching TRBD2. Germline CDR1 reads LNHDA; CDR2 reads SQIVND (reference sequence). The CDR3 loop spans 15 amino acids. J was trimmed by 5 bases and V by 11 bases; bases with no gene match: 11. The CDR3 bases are TGTGCCTGCGGGGGGAGGACTAGCGGAACCGGGGAGCTGTTTTTT. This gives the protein CACGGRTSGTGELFF.

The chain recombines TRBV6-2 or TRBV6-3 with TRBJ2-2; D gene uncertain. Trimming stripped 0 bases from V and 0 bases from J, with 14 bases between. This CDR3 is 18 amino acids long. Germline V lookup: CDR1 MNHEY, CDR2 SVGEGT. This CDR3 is CASSYSSAGYANTGELFF. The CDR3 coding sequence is TGTGCCAGCAGTTACTCGAGTGCCGGTTACGCGAACACCGGGGAGCTGTTTTTT.

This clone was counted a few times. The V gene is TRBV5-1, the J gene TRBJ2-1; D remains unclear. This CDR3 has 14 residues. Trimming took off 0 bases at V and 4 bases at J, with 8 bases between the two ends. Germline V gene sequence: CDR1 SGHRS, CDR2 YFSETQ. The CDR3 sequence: CASSLDYSYNEQFF. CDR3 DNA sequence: TGCGCCAGCAGCTTGGACTACTCATACAATGAGCAGTTCTTC.

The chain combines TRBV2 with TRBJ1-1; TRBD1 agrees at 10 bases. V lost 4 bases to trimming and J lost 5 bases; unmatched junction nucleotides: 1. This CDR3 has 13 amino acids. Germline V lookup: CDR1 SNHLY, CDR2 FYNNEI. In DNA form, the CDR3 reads TGTGCCAGCAGTGCGGACAGGGGGACTGAAGCTTTCTTT. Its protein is CASSADRGTEAFF.

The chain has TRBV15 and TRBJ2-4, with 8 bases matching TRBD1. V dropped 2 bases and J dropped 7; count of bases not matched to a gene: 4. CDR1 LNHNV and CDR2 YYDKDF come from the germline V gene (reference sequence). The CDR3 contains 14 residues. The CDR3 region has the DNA TGTGCCACCAGCAGACACCGACAGGGGAACATTCAGTACTTC. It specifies CATSRHRQGNIQYF. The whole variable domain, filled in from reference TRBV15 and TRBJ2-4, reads DAMVIQNPRYQVTQFGKPVTLSCSQTLNHNVMYWYQQKSSQAPKLLFHYYDKDFNNEADTPDNFQSRRPNTSFCFLDIRSPGLGDTAMYLCATSRHRQGNIQYFGAGTRLSVL.